This TCR beta chain originates from a study of T and B cells in COVID-19 patients. At the level of the study: At median age approximately 31 years, recovered patients were younger than active-infection patients at less than 70. Critical illness requiring mechanical ventilation or extracorporeal membrane oxygenation affected 12 of 20 active-infection patients. Notes on the study in general: Symptomatic-phase blood samples from mildly ill patients and early samples from severe cases were scarce.

This clonotype came up a few times. Its cognate antigen is unknown. TRB was amplified from about 250-500 ng of blood genomic DNA. TRB rearrangements were amplified by multiplex PCR with BIOMED2 TRB-A/B primers. TCRdb used MiXCR to reprocess the multiplex PCR reads, holding one entry per CDR3 protein. The sample records around 5,200 distinct CDR3 sequences, 15% to 20% being singletons. The CDR3 covers 15 residues. Trimming cost V 3 bases and J 1 base, with 10 bases left between them. Sequencing input: blood. The rearrangement links TRBV12-3 or TRBV12-4 to TRBJ2-1, with D possibly called TRBD1 or TRBD2 (5 bases each). The receptor comes from a human donor who had recovered from COVID-19. The CDR3 sequence: CASSLWGISYNEQFF. In DNA form, the CDR3 reads TGTGCCAGCAGTTTGTGGGGGATTTCCTACAATGAGCAGTTCTTC.